Described below is a single TCR beta chain sequence and its context. The sample is drawn from a study of T cells after yellow fever vaccination. Study results and limitations: The secondary response was weaker, and its peak arrived faster, on day 5 versus 15.

The CDR3 is made up of 12 amino acids. V lost 2 bases to trimming and J lost 4 bases, with 3 bases between them. The V gene's germline CDR1 is SGHTA and CDR2 FQGNSA. In making TCR cDNA, 5'RACE template switching added a universal primer site and UMIs to it. TCRdb redid the calling of the 5' RACE reads with MiXCR, one entry per CDR3 protein. The sample has 45,000 to 60,000 distinct CDR3 sequences, approximately 5.7% seen once. Sample: PBMCs, either bulk or a sorted T-cell subset (CD4+, CD8+, memory, or dextramer-sorted; not recorded which), taken on the day of the yellow fever booster vaccination. The genes are TRBV7-2 and TRBJ2-1; no definite D call. This sequence was found in a man younger than 35 who received the YFV17D yellow fever vaccine. CDR3 in DNA: TGTGCCAGCAGCTTACAGTACAATGAGCAGTTCTTC. Its translation is CASSLQYNEQFF. The entire variable domain, with the rest obtained from reference TRBV7-2 and TRBJ2-1, is as follows: GAGVSQSPSNKVTEKGKDVELRCDPISGHTALYWYRQSLGQGLEFLIYFQGNSAPDKSGLPSDRFSAERTGGSVSTLTIQRTQQEDSAVYLCASSLQYNEQFFGPGTRLTVL.